This T cell receptor beta chain was recovered during a study of OX40 agonist ivuxolimab in advanced cancers. Regarding the research as a whole: The costimulatory receptor OX40 (CD134) was targeted by ivuxolimab, a fully human IgG2 agonistic monoclonal antibody. Intravenous ivuxolimab was administered to patients every 2 weeks at six dose levels: 0.01, 0.1, 0.3, 1.5, 3 and 10 mg/kg. Patients were allowed to have had prior anti-PD-1, anti-PD-L1 or anti-CTLA-4 therapy, and approximately 40% of the dose-escalation patients had been treated with checkpoint inhibitors. The paper covers the monotherapy dose-escalation part of the phase I ivuxolimab trial, which included N of about 56 patients. Three dose-escalation patients achieved partial responses, one with hepatocellular carcinoma and two with cutaneous melanoma. Of the approximately 50 dose-escalation patients, hepatocellular carcinoma was present in roughly 19, melanoma in around 15, renal cell carcinoma in 9 and head and neck cancer in 9. The dose-escalation cohort was about 86% male with a mean age of about 60 years, ranging from roughly 23 to 90. Peripheral TCRbeta sequencing was intended to test whether TCR sequence diversity was altered and clonal T-cell expansion was caused by ivuxolimab. What the work shows at the level of the full study, not this receptor alone: Low levels of normalized T-cell clonal expansion were also seen in some patients who did not respond. On average, CD8+ T cells showed more expanded clones than CD4+ T cells after ivuxolimab. In the 0.1-3.0 mg/kg groups, partial responders had among the lowest normalized peripheral clonal expansion, particularly in CD8+ T cells. The antigen specificity of the peripheral T cells that underwent clonal expansion was not determined. Clonal expansion of both CD4+ and CD8+ blood T cells was observed from baseline to week 6 at doses 0.1 to 3.0 mg/kg.

The trial excluded patients who had a history of autoimmune disease or who were on systemic immunosuppression. In every dose cohort, peripheral blood was drawn for TCR sequencing at baseline, cycle 4 day 1, and cycle 7 day 1. Samples came from an open-label, multicenter, first-in-human phase I dose-escalation trial of ivuxolimab. Adults with locally advanced or metastatic head and neck squamous cell, hepatocellular, melanoma or renal cell carcinoma were enrolled in the trial. Before TCR sequencing, CD4+ T cells and CD8+ T cells from peripheral blood were sorted into separate populations. Trimming takes 1 base from V and 3 bases from J, and the germline ends sit 16 bases apart. Based on the germline V gene, the CDR1 and CDR2 sequences are MNHNS and SASEGT. Including cysteine and phenylalanine, the CDR3 has 16 amino acids. CDR3 DNA only is kept here, 48 bases in frame from base 1. Notes on this clone: Its antigen is currently not known. Base qualities are not provided; no much larger clone lies one nucleotide away.

Genomic DNA was extracted from sorted cells for sequencing of the TCRbeta CDR3 region. The immunoSEQ Assay was used to sequence the TCRbeta CDR3 regions. What TCRdb holds here is the immuneACCESS table cut down to in-frame rearrangements. Part of the clones is not present; checked against another copy, under half of the missing clones reflect an unresolved V gene, and the others are unexplained. A total of about 80,000 clones appear in this sample, roughly 87% of them only once. The ten largest clones capture around 0.31% of the sample. The sequence joins TRBV6-1 to TRBJ2-7, with TRBD1 tentatively as D gene (6 bases match). The sequences come from CD4+ or CD8+ T cells sorted from blood, collected in a trial of the OX40 agonist ivuxolimab. This clonotype was obtained from an adult with an advanced solid tumor such as melanoma, head and neck, liver or kidney cancer. The CDR3 amino acid sequence is: CASSEEGDGVLYEQYF. The DNA sequence is as follows: TGTGCCAGCAGTGAAGAGGGGGACGGAGTTCTCTACGAGCAGTACTTC.